The 15 T cell receptor beta chains presented below share a single source sample, sequenced in a study of shared clonotypes between healthy human individuals. This table comes from immunoSEQ multiplex PCR, and its TCRdb copy is limited to in-frame clones, with some not included. The sample has under 2,500,000 clones, around 95% seen once; the top ten hold roughly 0.13%. The sequenced sample consisted of naive CD4+ T cells sorted from blood. The subset: CD45RA+ positively selected. The receptors stem from a young man in good health.

The rearrangement uses TRBV6-6 and TRBJ2-2, with 11 bases aligning to TRBD2. Germline-derived CDR1 and CDR2 are MNHNY and SVGAGI (reference sequence). The CDR3 extends over 14 amino acids. J gave up 7 bases and V 6 bases, and 4 bases lay outside the gene matches. CDR3 sequence reads: CASSRGLAGGELFF. In DNA, the CDR3 is TGTGCCAGCAGCCGTGGACTAGCGGGCGGGGAGCTGTTTTTT.

The V and J genes are TRBV5-1 and TRBJ1-2; a possible D gene is TRBD1 (6 bases). The length of the CDR3 is 14 residues. V shed 4 bases and J shed 4 bases, with 14 bases lying between them. The germline V gene encodes CDR1 SGHRS and CDR2 YFSETQ. CDR3 sequence: CASSITGWGYGYTF. In DNA form, the CDR3 reads TGCGCCAGCAGCATTACAGGGTGGGGCTATGGCTACACCTTC.

Only a few counts were recorded for this clone. The chain carries TRBV9 and TRBJ1-6; D might be TRBD1 (6 bases). V lost 3 bases and J 5 bases, leaving 12 bases between the germline ends. The germline CDR1 and CDR2 sequences are SGDLS and YYNGEE. This CDR3 spans 15 amino acids. CDR3 sequence: CASSATGGNNSPLHF. DNA of the CDR3: TGTGCCAGCAGCGCGACAGGAGGCAATAATTCACCCCTCCACTTT. The variable domain in full, with the rest retrieved from reference TRBV9 and TRBJ1-6, is DSGVTQTPKHLITATGQRVTLRCSPRSGDLSVYWYQQSLDQGLQFLIQYYNGEERAKGNILERFSAQQFPDLHSELNLSSLELGDSALYFCASSATGGNNSPLHFGNGTRLTVT.

The J gene is TRBJ1-6, the V gene TRBV5-1; D might be TRBD1 (6 bases). Germline V gene sequence: CDR1 SGHRS, CDR2 YFSETQ. V was clipped by 2 bases and J by 0 bases, with 15 bases between them. The CDR3 covers 18 residues. The CDR3 protein is CASSFAGTISSYNSPLHF. Written as DNA, the CDR3 is TGCGCCAGCAGCTTTGCCGGGACAATATCCTCCTATAATTCACCCCTCCACTTT.

The chain employs TRBV6-4 and TRBJ2-1; D is ambiguous. Germline assignment: CDR1 MRHNA and CDR2 SNTAGT. This CDR3 has 15 amino acids. V was clipped by 7 bases and J by 0 bases, with 13 bases between them. The CDR3 loop is CASTIIPCSYNEQFF. The DNA of the CDR3 is TGTGCCAGCACCATTATTCCCTGCTCCTACAATGAGCAGTTCTTC.

The V gene is TRBV19, the J gene TRBJ1-6; tentative D call: TRBD1 (5 bases). Germline CDR1 is LNHDA and CDR2 is SQIVND (reference sequence). The CDR3 runs to 15 residues. V dropped 3 bases and J dropped 7 bases, with 13 bases sitting between them. CDR3 loop: CASSIMGEWNSPLHF. Written as DNA, the CDR3 is TGTGCCAGTAGTATTATGGGGGAGTGGAATTCACCCCTCCACTTT.

This clone was seen a single time. The chain combines TRBV19 with TRBJ2-7, with TRBD2 matching over 12 bases. The CDR3 extends over 14 amino acids. Germline loops: CDR1 LNHDA, CDR2 SQIVND (reference sequence). The J segment lost 3 bases and the V segment lost 6 bases, leaving 3 bases of the junction unmatched. CDR3 DNA sequence: TGTGCCAGTAGCCAACTAGCGGGAGGCTACGAGCAGTACTTC. The encoded protein is CASSQLAGGYEQYF. Full variable domain (missing parts from reference TRBV19 and TRBJ2-7): DGGITQSPKYLFRKEGQNVTLSCEQNLNHDAMYWYRQDPGQGLRLIYYSQIVNDFQKGDIAEGYSVSREKKESFPLTVTSAQKNPTAFYLCASSQLAGGYEQYFGPGTRLTVT.

This clone was observed once. The chain couples TRBV6-5 to TRBJ1-1, with D possibly TRBD1 on 5 matching bases. From germline, CDR1 is MNHEY and CDR2 SVGAGI. Trimming stripped 6 bases from V and 4 bases from J, with 18 bases between. The CDR3 runs 15 residues. CDR3 sequence reads: CASRSPGLGGTEAFF. CDR3 nucleotide sequence: TGTGCCAGCAGATCTCCGGGACTGGGGGGCACTGAAGCTTTCTTT.

Points on this clone: Distinct nucleotide sequences in the sample also encode this CDR3. This chain joins TRBV7-2 and TRBJ2-3; 9 bases line up with TRBD2. The CDR3 sequence is 16 residues long. Germline CDR1 is SGHTA and CDR2 is FQGNSA. V shed 2 bases, J shed 3 bases, and the junction held 6 bases outside the gene matches. DNA for the CDR3: TGTGCCAGCAGCTTACTTGCGGGAGGGGGAACAGATACGCAGTATTTT. Translating it yields CASSLLAGGGTDTQYF.

Turning to this clone: Different DNA sequences within this sample yield the same CDR3. This rearrangement joins TRBV5-1 to TRBJ2-5; TRBD1 might be the D (6 bases). The germline V gene encodes CDR1 SGHRS and CDR2 YFSETQ. V lost 2 bases and J lost 5, with 10 bases in between. CDR3 length: 13 residues. CDR3 in DNA: TGCGCCAGCAGCTTTAGTGGACAGGAGACCCAGTACTTC. Amino acids: CASSFSGQETQYF.

The chain couples TRBV4-2 to TRBJ2-7; 13 bases line up with TRBD2. Germline CDR1 LGHNA, CDR2 YNFKEQ. With V trimmed by 7 bases and J by 5 bases, 11 bases remained unmatched. This CDR3 is 16 amino acids long. CDR3: CASTETSGGFFHEQYF. The CDR3 DNA reads as TGTGCCAGCACCGAGACTAGCGGGGGGTTCTTCCACGAGCAGTACTTC.

J is TRBJ2-7 and V is TRBV7-8; D is possibly TRBD1 or TRBD2 (5 bases each). This CDR3 contains 14 residues. The V gene lost 0 bases and the J gene lost 6 bases, with 12 bases spanning the gap. Germline V gives CDR1 SGHVS, CDR2 FQNEAQ. Written as DNA, the CDR3 is TGTGCCAGCAGCTTAGCGCGTCGGGGACGCGAGCAGTACTTC. This codes for CASSLARRGREQYF.

The CDR3 DNA is TGTGCCTGGAGTGAGGGACACTATGGCTACACCTTC. Its translation: CAWSEGHYGYTF. The chain is built from TRBV30 and TRBJ1-2; D might be TRBD1 (5 bases). The CDR3 runs to 12 residues. Germline CDR1 GTSNPN, CDR2 SVGIG (reference sequence). V lost 1 base to trimming and J lost 3 bases, with 6 bases between them.

The genes are TRBV7-2 and TRBJ2-7; D is unclear. Germline V lookup: CDR1 SGHTA, CDR2 FQGNSA. This CDR3 is 14 amino acids long. V was cut by 2 bases and J by 0 bases, with 8 bases left in between. Written as DNA, the CDR3 is TGTGCCAGCAGCTTACCACCTAGCTCCTACGAGCAGTACTTC. Translated: CASSLPPSSYEQYF. Using reference TRBV7-2 and TRBJ2-7 for the parts outside the CDR3, the full variable domain is GAGVSQSPSNKVTEKGKDVELRCDPISGHTALYWYRQSLGQGLEFLIYFQGNSAPDKSGLPSDRFSAERTGGSVSTLTIQRTQQEDSAVYLCASSLPPSSYEQYFGPGTRLTVT.

V is TRBV10-2 and J is TRBJ2-5; unclear D gene. The CDR3 length is 12 residues. Deletions cut 6 bases from V and 3 bases from J, with 8 bases between. Germline loops: CDR1 WSHSY, CDR2 SAAADI. CDR3: CASSSVKETQYF. The CDR3 region has the DNA TGCGCCAGCAGCTCGGTGAAAGAGACCCAGTACTTC.